The source of this T cell receptor beta chain is a study of T cell responses to AZD1222 COVID-19 vaccine listed by TCRdb under 2021. Some background on the complete study: A total of 233 trial participants underwent TCR sequencing, of whom approximately 210 received two doses of AZD1222 and about 26 received two doses of the MenACWY control vaccine. Enrollment into the trials was organized by age into subgroups of 18-55, 56-69 and 70-plus years, and those subgroups contained roughly 150, 30 and 60 TCR-sequenced participants, respectively. General findings and caveats noted by the study authors: Conclusions about previously exposed vaccinees are limited because only five or six AZD1222 recipients were SARS-CoV-2 seropositive at baseline. In the small 56-69-year group, the increase in depth fell short of significance, most likely because of low power. Because no samples from the day 14 peak response were available, repertoires could be characterized only after the peak T cell response. After two AZD1222 doses, spike-specific TCR breadth and depth were significantly higher than at day 0 and than in MenACWY recipients. Epitopes outside the regions mutated in the B.1.351 and B.1.1.7 variants were reportedly recognized by nearly half of the unique spike-specific TCRs. The whole spike protein was spanned by vaccine-associated CD4 TCRs, and dominant responses were seen in regions 160-218 and 743-854. Most participants were white British and females outnumbered males, and the authors suggested that clonal diversity may have been underestimated.

A word on this clone: The antigen it binds to is not known. Base qualities were left out, and no much larger clone turns up one base away.

The CDR3 regions of human TCRbeta chains were subjected to immunosequencing. The authors' analysis ran thus. Repertoire TCRs were matched against a reference library of SARS-CoV-2-specific TCRs generated with the MIRA antigen-specificity platform. Breadth was defined as the fraction of unique TCRs that were SARS-CoV-2-associated. Depth was defined as the fraction of total T cells that were SARS-CoV-2-associated. Using the MIRA data, every spike-specific TCR was mapped to the spike region that the TCR reacted to and assigned to either a CD4 or a CD8 class. Log10-transformed breadth and depth values were compared by one-way ANOVA with Sidak's multiple comparisons tests. This immuneACCESS table, as held by TCRdb, lists in-frame sequences with V and J called but not all clones. Of the missing ones, under half trace to an unresolved V gene in checked studies; the others have no known cause. V, J and clone size were drawn from that table, and D and trimming were deduced from the DNA. Within this sample are 110,000 to 150,000 clones, with roughly 91% of them counted one time only. Around 1.8% of the sample goes to the ten largest clones.

The label giving this sample's time point can be read as: about 28 days (+/-7) after the second vaccine dose. AZD1222 recipients given second doses at about 4 weeks or at about 12 weeks were pooled, since spike-specific TCR depth and breadth were not found to differ between the two schedules. The vaccinee samples were drawn from two UK trials, COV001 and COV002, one of which was a single-blind randomized controlled phase 2/3 trial testing AZD1222 (ChAdOx1 nCoV-19) in healthy adults. Trial participant PBMC samples were collected at day 0 and day 28 after the second dose for TCRbeta chain sequencing. A distance of 14 bases separates the germline ends of V and J, which lose 4 bases and 6 bases respectively. The germline V gene sets CDR1 to SGHRS and CDR2 to YFSETQ. The CDR3 numbers 15 residues from cysteine through phenylalanine. Only CDR3 DNA is held: 45 bases, read in frame from base 1.

The sample here was peripheral blood, taken 28 days after the second AZD1222 dose. This clonotype was obtained from an adult who received the AZD1222 COVID-19 vaccine. Here the chain combines TRBV5-1 and TRBJ1-6; the best D guess is TRBD1, with 6 bases matching. In nucleotide form, the sequence is TGCGCCAGCAGCCGTACACAGGGTTCTAATTCACCCCTCCACTTT. It specifies CASSRTQGSNSPLHF.